Listed below are T cell receptor beta chains from one sample, sequenced in a study of blood T cells in healthy people across ages. TCRdb itself ran the 5' RACE reads through MiXCR, one entry per CDR3 protein. The profile shows over a million distinct CDR3 sequences, under 45% of them singletons. Sample: blood. All receptors derive from an older woman in good health. The conserved cysteine and the conserved F or W are not part of the CDR3 here. Fields, in order: V gene, CDR3 protein.

>TRBV6-5
TSSYSTGKQTRKPLH
>TRBV6-1
ASSELARYEQY
>TRBV29-1
SVGTSGSYNEQY
>TRBV24-1
ATSDPAGSGDYGYT
>TRBV20-1
SARGPIAKNIQY
>TRBV11-3
ASSLRQGVEDTQY
>TRBV20-1
SAPTDRRETQY
>TRBV4-1
ASSQNRGSSGLAGPGGNIQY
>TRBV20-1
SARGQGARNAQETQY
>TRBV5-5
ASSTDRDIYNEQF
>TRBV20-1
SARRSSSTDTQY